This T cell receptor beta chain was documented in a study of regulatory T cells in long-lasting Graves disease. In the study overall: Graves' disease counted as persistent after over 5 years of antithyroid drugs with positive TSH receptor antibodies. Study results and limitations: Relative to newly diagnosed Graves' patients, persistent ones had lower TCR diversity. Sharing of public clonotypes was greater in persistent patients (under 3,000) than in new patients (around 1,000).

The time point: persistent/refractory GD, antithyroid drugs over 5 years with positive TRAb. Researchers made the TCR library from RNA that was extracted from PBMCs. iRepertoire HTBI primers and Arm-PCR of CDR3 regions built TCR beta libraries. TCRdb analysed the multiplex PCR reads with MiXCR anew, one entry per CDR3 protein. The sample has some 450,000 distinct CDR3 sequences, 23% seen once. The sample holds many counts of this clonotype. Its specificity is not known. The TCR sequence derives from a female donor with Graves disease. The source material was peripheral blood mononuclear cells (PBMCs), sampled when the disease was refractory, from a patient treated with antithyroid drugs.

CDR3 nucleotide sequence: TGCAGTGCAGTTGGACTAGCGTTGAGCACAGATACGCAGTATTTT. It codes for CSAVGLALSTDTQYF. V usage is TRBV20-1 and J usage is TRBJ2-3, with 9 bases fitting TRBD2. From germline, CDR1 is DFQATT and CDR2 SNEGSKA (reference sequence). The CDR3 loop spans 15 amino acids. The junction had 7 bases not matched to a gene; V was cut back by 6 bases and J by 0 bases.